This paragraph covers one T cell receptor (beta chain) sequence. Its antigen is currently not known. Base qualities are not at hand, and no much larger clone is one base apart. The library was produced with the immunoSEQ multiplex PCR assay. In TCRdb, the immuneACCESS table is reduced to in-frame sequences with V and J assigned. These tables do not hold every clone; where another copy was compared, an unresolved V gene accounts for under half, and the others remain unexplained. In all, the sample holds more than 100,000 clones, and approximately 88% of those were seen once. The ten biggest clones cover 3% to 4% of the sample. The data originate from a study of control samples from healthy donors and cancer patients (TCRdb year 2020). Relative to germline, V is 2 bases shorter and J is 1 base shorter, with 11 bases between their ends. There are 16 amino acids in the CDR3, from cysteine to phenylalanine inclusive. The entry retains the CDR3 DNA only, 48 bases that are in frame from base 1. The germline V gene sets CDR1 to MNHEY and CDR2 to SVGAGI.

The rearrangement joined TRBV6-5 to TRBJ2-2; the D call is possibly TRBD1 or TRBD2, each sharing 6 bases. The TCR comes from a man aged 35 to 55 in good health. Sequencing was carried out using blood. The CDR3 protein: CASSYEGGRNTGELFF. The DNA reads as follows: TGTGCCAGCAGTTACGAGGGGGGCCGGAACACCGGGGAGCTGTTTTTT.